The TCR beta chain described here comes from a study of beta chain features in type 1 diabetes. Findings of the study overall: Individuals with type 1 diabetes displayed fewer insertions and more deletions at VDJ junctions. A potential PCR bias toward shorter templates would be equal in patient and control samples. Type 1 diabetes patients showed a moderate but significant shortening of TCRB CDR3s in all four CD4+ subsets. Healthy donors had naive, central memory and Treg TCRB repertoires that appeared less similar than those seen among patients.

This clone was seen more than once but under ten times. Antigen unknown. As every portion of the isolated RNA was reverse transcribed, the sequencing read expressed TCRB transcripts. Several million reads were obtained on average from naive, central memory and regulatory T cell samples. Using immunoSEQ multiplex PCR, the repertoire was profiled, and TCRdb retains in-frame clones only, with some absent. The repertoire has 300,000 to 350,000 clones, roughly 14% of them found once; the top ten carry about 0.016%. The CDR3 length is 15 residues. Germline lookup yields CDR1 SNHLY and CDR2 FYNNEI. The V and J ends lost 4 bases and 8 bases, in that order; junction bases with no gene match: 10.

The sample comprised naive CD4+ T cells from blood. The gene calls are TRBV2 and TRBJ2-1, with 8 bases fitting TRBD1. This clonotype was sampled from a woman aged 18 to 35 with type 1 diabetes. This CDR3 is CASSGRPGTGHEQFF. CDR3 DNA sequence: TGTGCCAGCAGTGGGAGGCCGGGGACAGGTCATGAGCAGTTCTTC.